These T cell receptor beta chains were read from a single sample in a study of a mutant IDH1 vaccine in newly diagnosed glioma. The assay was immunoSEQ multiplex PCR, and TCRdb's table has in-frame clones only and misses some. The data show fewer than 100,000 clones, with about 90% seen just once and less than 0.65% held by the top ten. The sequenced sample was PBMCs, obtained from a glioma patient treated with radiotherapy, temozolomide or both. The source of these receptors is a woman aged 45-60 years with glioma. The CDR3 runs from the conserved cysteine through the conserved F or W. The order of the fields is J gene, V gene, D gene, clone size, CDR3 protein, CDR3 DNA. D genes are given only for firm matches. Size values are once, few and many counts, or a class for expanded clones, and some rows have none.

TRBJ1-2,TRBV7-9,-,once,CASSFNNYGYTF,TGTGCCAGCAGCTTTAATAACTATGGCTACACCTTC
TRBJ2-7,TRBV6-6,TRBD1,-,CASSARQGGTYEQYF,TGTGCCAGCAGTGCTCGACAGGGGGGGACCTACGAGCAGTACTTC
TRBJ1-6,TRBV5-1,-,-,CASSLDFNSPLHF,TGCGCCAGCAGCTTGGACTTTAATTCACCCCTCCACTTT
TRBJ2-5,TRBV28,-,-,CASSSPPAGQETQYF,TGTGCCAGCAGTTCACCCCCGGCAGGACAAGAGACCCAGTACTTC
TRBJ1-1,TRBV4-1,-,-,CASSQSRDNTEAFF,TGCGCCAGCAGCCAGTCCCGGGACAACACTGAAGCTTTCTTT
TRBJ2-7,TRBV27,-,-,CASSLLTTQPYEQYF,TGTGCCAGCAGTTTGTTGACTACGCAGCCCTACGAGCAGTACTTC
TRBJ2-7,TRBV7-9,-,few,CASSLRGTSYEQYF,TGTGCCAGCAGCTTAAGGGGGACCTCCTACGAGCAGTACTTC
TRBJ1-6,TRBV18,-,-,CASSEGGVDSPLHF,TGTGCCAGCTCGGAGGGGGGGGTGGATTCACCCCTCCACTTT
TRBJ1-1,TRBV6-1,-,-,CASSRGRGSDTEAFF,TGTGCCAGCAGTCGGGGCAGGGGTTCCGACACTGAAGCTTTCTTT
TRBJ1-5,TRBV18,-,-,CASSPSGTQPQHF,TGTGCCAGCTCACCGTCAGGGACTCAGCCCCAGCATTTT
TRBJ2-3,TRBV5-4,TRBD1,once,CASSRDRGTDTQYF,TGTGCCAGCAGCCGGGACAGGGGTACAGATACGCAGTATTTT
TRBJ1-1,TRBV7-3,TRBD1,-,CASSLGTENTEAFF,TGTGCCAGCAGCTTAGGGACAGAGAACACTGAAGCTTTCTTT
TRBJ2-2,TRBV9,-,-,CASSVEGFRTGELFF,TGTGCCAGCAGCGTAGAAGGTTTTCGCACCGGGGAGCTGTTTTTT
TRBJ2-3,TRBV5-6,TRBD1,-,CASSLGGQGIDTQYF,TGTGCCAGCAGCTTGGGTGGACAGGGTATTGATACGCAGTATTTT
TRBJ1-2,TRBV2,-,-,CAGTEREIGGYTF,TGTGCCGGCACAGAGCGAGAAATTGGTGGCTACACCTTC
TRBJ1-2,TRBV5-1,-,-,CASSPQGGPYYGYTF,TGCGCCAGCAGCCCACAGGGAGGTCCCTACTATGGCTACACCTTC
TRBJ2-7,TRBV19,TRBD1,-,CASSITGGASSEQYF,TGTGCCAGTAGTATTACAGGGGGTGCATCATCCGAGCAGTACTTC
TRBJ2-5,TRBV4-1,TRBD2,-,CASSQNGRHETQYF,TGCGCCAGCAGCCAGAACGGGAGGCATGAGACCCAGTACTTC